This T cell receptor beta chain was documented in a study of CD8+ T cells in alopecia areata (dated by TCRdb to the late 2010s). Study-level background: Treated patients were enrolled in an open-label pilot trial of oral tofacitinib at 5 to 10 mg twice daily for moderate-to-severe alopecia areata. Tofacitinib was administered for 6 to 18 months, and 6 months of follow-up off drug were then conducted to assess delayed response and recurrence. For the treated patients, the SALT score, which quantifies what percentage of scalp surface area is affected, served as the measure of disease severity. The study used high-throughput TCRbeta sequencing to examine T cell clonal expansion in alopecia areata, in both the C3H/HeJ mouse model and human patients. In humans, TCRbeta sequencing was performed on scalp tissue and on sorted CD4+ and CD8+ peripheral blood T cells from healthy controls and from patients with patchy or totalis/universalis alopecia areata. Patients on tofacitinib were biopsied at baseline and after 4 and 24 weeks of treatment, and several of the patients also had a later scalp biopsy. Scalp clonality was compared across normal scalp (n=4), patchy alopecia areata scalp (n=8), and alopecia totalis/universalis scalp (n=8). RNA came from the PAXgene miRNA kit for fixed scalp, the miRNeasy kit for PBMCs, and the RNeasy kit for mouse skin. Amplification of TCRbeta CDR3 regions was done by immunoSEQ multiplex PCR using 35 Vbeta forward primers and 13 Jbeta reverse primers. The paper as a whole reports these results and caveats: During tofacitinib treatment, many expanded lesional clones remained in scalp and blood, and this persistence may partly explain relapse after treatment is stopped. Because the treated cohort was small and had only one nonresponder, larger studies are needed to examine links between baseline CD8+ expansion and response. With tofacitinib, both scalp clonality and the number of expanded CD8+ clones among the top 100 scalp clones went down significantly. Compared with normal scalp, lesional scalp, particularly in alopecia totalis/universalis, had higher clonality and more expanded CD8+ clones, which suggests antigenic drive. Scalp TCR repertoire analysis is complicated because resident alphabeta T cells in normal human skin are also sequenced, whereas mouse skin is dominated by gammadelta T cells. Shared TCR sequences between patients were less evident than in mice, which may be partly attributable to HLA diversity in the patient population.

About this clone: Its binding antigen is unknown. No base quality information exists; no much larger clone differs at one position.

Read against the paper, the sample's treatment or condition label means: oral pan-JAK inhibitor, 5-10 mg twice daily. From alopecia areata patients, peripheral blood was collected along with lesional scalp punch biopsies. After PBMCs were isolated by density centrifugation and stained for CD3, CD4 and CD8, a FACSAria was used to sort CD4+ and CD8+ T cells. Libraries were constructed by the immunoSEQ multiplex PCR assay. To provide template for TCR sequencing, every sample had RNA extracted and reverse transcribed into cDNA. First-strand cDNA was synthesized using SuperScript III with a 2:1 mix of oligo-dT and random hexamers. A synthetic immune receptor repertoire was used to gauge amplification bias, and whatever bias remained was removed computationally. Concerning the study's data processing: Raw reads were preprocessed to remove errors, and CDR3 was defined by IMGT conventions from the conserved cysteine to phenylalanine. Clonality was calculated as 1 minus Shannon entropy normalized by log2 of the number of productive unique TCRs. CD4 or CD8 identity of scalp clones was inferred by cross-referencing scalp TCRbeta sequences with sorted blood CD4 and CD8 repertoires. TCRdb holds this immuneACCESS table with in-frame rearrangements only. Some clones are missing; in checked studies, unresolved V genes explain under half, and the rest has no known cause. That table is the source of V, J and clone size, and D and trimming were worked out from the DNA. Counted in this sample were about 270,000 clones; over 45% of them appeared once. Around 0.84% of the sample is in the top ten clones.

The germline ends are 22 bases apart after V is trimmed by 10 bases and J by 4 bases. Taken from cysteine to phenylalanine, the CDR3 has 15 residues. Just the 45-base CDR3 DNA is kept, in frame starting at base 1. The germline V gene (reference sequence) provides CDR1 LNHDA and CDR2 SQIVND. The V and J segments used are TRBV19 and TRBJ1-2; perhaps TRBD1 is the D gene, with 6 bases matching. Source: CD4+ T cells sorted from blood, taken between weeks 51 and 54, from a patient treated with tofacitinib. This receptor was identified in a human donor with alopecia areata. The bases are TGTGCCATCAAGATACCCCTGGGGGGCTCCTATGGCTACACCTTC. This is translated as CAIKIPLGGSYGYTF. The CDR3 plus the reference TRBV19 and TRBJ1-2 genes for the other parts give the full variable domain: DGGITQSPKYLFRKEGQNVTLSCEQNLNHDAMYWYRQDPGQGLRLIYYSQIVNDFQKGDIAEGYSVSREKKESFPLTVTSAQKNPTAFYLCAIKIPLGGSYGYTFGSGTRLTVV.